The 28 T cell receptor beta chains listed next were all sequenced from one sample in a study of regulatory T cells in long-lasting Graves disease. Described time point: newly diagnosed GD, antithyroid drugs for less than 3 months. The TCR library was made from RNA that had been extracted from PBMCs in TRIzol. Library construction for TCR beta used iRepertoire HTBI primers and Arm-PCR of CDR3 regions. Each CDR3 protein is one row after TCRdb ran MiXCR on the multiplex PCR reads. The sample has 300,000 to 450,000 distinct CDR3 sequences, roughly 15% seen once. Sequencing used peripheral blood mononuclear cells (PBMCs), obtained at new diagnosis, from a patient treated with antithyroid drugs. These receptors all stem from a female donor with Graves disease.

Only a few counts were recorded for this clonotype. This sequence joins TRBV30 and TRBJ2-7, with 9 bases identical to TRBD2. Germline CDR1 and CDR2: GTSNPN and SVGIG (reference sequence). The CDR3 length is 15 residues. The V segment lost 1 base and the J segment 6 bases; nucleotides outside the gene matches: 10. The CDR3 sequence: CAWSGRGRGGAEQYF. CDR3 DNA sequence: TGTGCCTGGAGTGGAAGGGGCCGCGGGGGGGCCGAGCAGTACTTC. Complete variable domain (other parts from reference TRBV30 and TRBJ2-7): SQTIHQWPATLVQPVGSPLSLECTVEGTSNPNLYWYRQAAGRGLQLLFYSVGIGQISSEVPQNLSASRPQDRQFILSSKKLLLSDSGFYLCAWSGRGRGGAEQYFGPGTRLTVT.

This clonotype was counted at least ten times. The chain is built from TRBV10-2 and TRBJ2-1, with D uncertain. CDR1 WSHSY and CDR2 SAAADI come from the germline V gene. The CDR3 is 12 amino acids. V lost 5 bases to trimming and J lost 6 bases, with 8 bases between them. As DNA, the CDR3 is TGCGCCAGCAGTCAAGCCCCCAATGAGCAGTTCTTC. The encoded protein is CASSQAPNEQFF.

On this clonotype itself: A much larger clone sits a single nucleotide away, making a read error possible. This CDR3 is missing its conserved last phenylalanine or tryptophan, likely due to a read error. This sequence joins TRBV20-1 and TRBJ1-2; D not certain. V lost 0 bases to trimming and J lost 2 bases, with 10 bases between them. This CDR3 contains 14 residues. Germline loops: CDR1 DFQATT, CDR2 SNEGSKA (reference sequence). CDR3: CSARDPTENYGYTL. The CDR3 region has the DNA TGCAGTGCTAGAGACCCCACGGAAAACTATGGCTACACCTTA.

In its sample, this clonotype was seen many times. The CDR3, as DNA: TGTGCCATCAGTGAGGACAGAGAACGGCCCCAGCATTTT. It specifies CAISEDRERPQHF. The rearrangement links TRBV10-3 to TRBJ1-5, with D perhaps TRBD1 (5 bases). This CDR3 contains 13 residues. Germline V lookup: CDR1 ENHRY, CDR2 SYGVKD. Trimming took off 2 bases at V and 9 bases at J, with 11 bases between the two ends.

This clonotype has just a few counts. The chain is built from TRBV7-8 and TRBJ2-1; 16 nucleotides match TRBD2. CDR1 and CDR2 from the germline V gene are SGHVS and FQNEAQ. Trimming took 5 bases from V and 8 from J; bases not matched to a gene: 3. The CDR3 has 15 amino acids. CDR3: CASSPGTSGRDEQFF. In nucleotides, the CDR3 is TGTGCCAGCAGCCCCGGGACTAGCGGGAGGGATGAGCAGTTCTTC.

Turning to this clonotype: One base separates it from a far larger clone, so it is likely a read error. The J gene is TRBJ2-1, the V gene TRBV11-2; D unresolved. Judging by the DNA end, TRBJ2-7 fits better; the J call may be wrong. Germline CDR1 SGHAT, CDR2 FQNNGV. The CDR3 length is 13 residues. The CDR3 DNA reads TGTGCCAGCAGCTTTAGTGGTTCCTGCGAGCAGTACTTC. This codes for CASSFSGSCEQYF.

This clonotype was counted at least ten times. The chain employs TRBV20-1 and TRBJ2-1; TRBD2 matches at 7 bases. In germline, CDR1 is DFQATT, CDR2 SNEGSKA (reference sequence). This CDR3 has 16 amino acids. The V segment lost 6 bases and the J segment 3 bases; nucleotides outside the gene matches: 14. This chain's CDR3 is CSAFTRGAGLYNEQFF. The DNA of the CDR3 is TGCAGTGCCTTCACGAGGGGAGCGGGGCTCTACAATGAGCAGTTCTTC.

This clonotype came up once. V gene TRBV27 combines with J gene TRBJ2-1, with D tentatively TRBD1 (5 bases). V was cut by 6 bases and J by 0 bases, with 12 bases left in between. The germline gives CDR1 MNHEY, CDR2 SMNVEV (reference sequence). This CDR3 spans 15 amino acids. The DNA of the CDR3 is TGTGCCAGCAGGGGCCAGGGAAGCTCCTACAATGAGCAGTTCTTC. Translation: CASRGQGSSYNEQFF.

This clonotype appeared many times. The rearrangement uses TRBV27 and TRBJ1-2; maybe TRBD1 (5 bases). Trimming took 4 bases from V and 8 from J, leaving 20 bases between them. Germline loops: CDR1 MNHEY, CDR2 SMNVEV (reference sequence). The CDR3 runs 15 residues. The CDR3 coding sequence is TGTGCCAGCAGTTCTAGGGACGTGTCAAAGGGGGGCTACACCTTC. This gives the protein CASSSRDVSKGGYTF.

V and J are TRBV19 and TRBJ2-3, with D tentatively TRBD1 or TRBD2 (5 bases each). The CDR3 covers 15 residues. Trimming took off 6 bases at V and 0 bases at J, with 13 bases between the two ends. Looked up from germline, CDR1 is LNHDA and CDR2 is SQIVND (reference sequence). CDR3 sequence reads: CASRLRGESTDTQYF. CDR3 sequence (DNA): TGTGCCAGTAGGCTAAGGGGAGAAAGCACAGATACGCAGTATTTT. The full variable domain, its missing parts supplied by reference TRBV19 and TRBJ2-3, is DGGITQSPKYLFRKEGQNVTLSCEQNLNHDAMYWYRQDPGQGLRLIYYSQIVNDFQKGDIAEGYSVSREKKESFPLTVTSAQKNPTAFYLCASRLRGESTDTQYFGPGTRLTVL.

This clonotype was observed many times. The chain combines TRBV9 with TRBJ2-5; 8 positions match TRBD1. Germline values: CDR1 SGDLS, CDR2 YYNGEE. This CDR3 is 14 amino acids long. V was clipped by 4 bases and J by 4 bases; unmatched bases: 6. For the CDR3, the DNA is TGTGCCAGCAGCTCACGGACAGGGTCAGAGACCCAGTACTTC. Translated: CASSSRTGSETQYF.

This clonotype was seen a few times. V is TRBV9 and J is TRBJ1-1; weak D call: TRBD1 (5 bases). Trimming stripped 6 bases from V and 3 bases from J, with 18 bases between. This CDR3 comprises 15 residues. The germline V gene encodes CDR1 SGDLS and CDR2 YYNGEE. For the CDR3, the DNA is TGTGCCAGCAATCTCTTGGGGCCGGGGCACACTGAAGCTTTCTTT. Translated: CASNLLGPGHTEAFF.

Many counts were recorded for this clonotype. V gene TRBV7-2 combines with J gene TRBJ1-1, with unresolved D. V was shortened by 3 bases and J by 0 bases, with 8 bases between the two germline ends. CDR3 length: 14 amino acids. CDR1 SGHTA and CDR2 FQGNSA come from the germline V gene. The CDR3 region is CASSFHRLNTEAFF. The CDR3 DNA sequence: TGTGCCAGCAGCTTCCACAGATTGAACACTGAAGCTTTCTTT.

This clonotype was recorded at least ten times. The V and J genes are TRBV5-1 and TRBJ1-5; D ambiguous. Germline V gene lookup returns CDR1 SGHRS and CDR2 YFSETQ. V was pared by 3 bases and J by 3 bases, with 7 bases between. The CDR3 contains 13 residues. For the CDR3, the DNA is TGCGCCAGCAGCTACGAGCCCAATCAGCCCCAGCATTTT. This gives the protein CASSYEPNQPQHF.

At least ten counts were recorded for this clonotype. The chain combines TRBV7-6 with TRBJ2-3; 8 bases align to TRBD2. The J segment lost 2 bases and the V segment lost 5 bases, leaving 6 bases of the junction unmatched. This CDR3 region has 15 residues. From germline, CDR1 is SGHVS and CDR2 FNYEAQ. The DNA for the CDR3 is TGTGCCAGCAGCCCCGGGGGGGGAAACACAGATACGCAGTATTTT. It encodes CASSPGGGNTDTQYF.

This clonotype was found many times. This chain uses TRBV4-1 with TRBJ2-5, with 11 positions matching TRBD2. Germline V gene lookup returns CDR1 MGHRA and CDR2 YSYEKL. The CDR3 sequence is 15 residues long. The junction had 3 bases not matched to a gene; V was cut back by 2 bases and J by 4 bases. This CDR3 reads CASSQIAGGRETQYF. CDR3 sequence (DNA): TGCGCCAGCAGCCAAATAGCGGGAGGGCGAGAGACCCAGTACTTC.

The chain employs TRBV15 and TRBJ2-7; D might be TRBD1 (5 bases). V shed 0 bases and J shed 2 bases, with 17 bases lying between them. The germline gives CDR1 LNHNV, CDR2 YYDKDF (reference sequence). This CDR3 comprises 17 residues. The CDR3 DNA is TGTGCCACCAGCAGAGATGCCGTCGCGTCAGGGACCTACGAGCAGTACTTC. It translates to CATSRDAVASGTYEQYF.

This clonotype was recorded at least ten times. CDR3 sequence: CASSERAGQVSNQPQHF. CDR3 DNA: TGTGCCAGCAGTGAAAGGGCTGGACAGGTTAGCAATCAGCCCCAGCATTTT. This chain uses TRBV6-1 with TRBJ1-5, with 7 bases aligning to TRBD1. With 2 bases clipped from V and 0 bases from J, the junction kept 7 bases outside the gene matches. Germline CDR1 reads MNHNS; CDR2 reads SASEGT. The CDR3 is made up of 17 amino acids.

This clonotype was picked up many times. The chain employs TRBV7-2 and TRBJ2-3; 15 bases are a match to TRBD2. V shed 4 bases and J 5 bases; nucleotides not matched to a gene: 7. Germline CDR1 reads SGHTA; CDR2 reads FQGNSA. CDR3 length equals 17 residues. Written as DNA, the CDR3 is TGTGCCAGCAGCTCCGGACTAGCGGGGGGGCATAAAGATACGCAGTATTTT. It specifies CASSSGLAGGHKDTQYF.

This clonotype has only a few counts. V gene TRBV12-3 or TRBV12-4 combines with J gene TRBJ1-3, with D tentatively TRBD1 (5 bases). Trimming stripped 6 bases from V and 0 bases from J, with 24 bases between. The CDR3 contains 19 residues. Here the CDR3 DNA reads TGTGCCAGCAGCCTTCAACGGTTAGACAGCCGTATCTCTGGAAACACCATATATTTT. Protein product: CASSLQRLDSRISGNTIYF.

The table lists this clonotype with many counts. The chain employs TRBV28 and TRBJ2-3; 7 bases align to TRBD2. The CDR3 runs to 15 residues. Trimming took 6 bases from V and 2 from J; bases not matched to a gene: 8. Germline V gives CDR1 MDHEN, CDR2 SYDVKM. CDR3 protein: CASSPSGRVTDTQYF. The CDR3 coding sequence is TGTGCCAGCAGCCCCAGTGGGAGGGTCACAGATACGCAGTATTTT.

At least ten counts were recorded for this clonotype. This rearrangement joins TRBV5-1 to TRBJ2-1; 9 nucleotides line up with TRBD2. Trimming removed 4 bases from V and 8 bases from J; junction bases left unmatched: 10. The CDR3 is made up of 15 amino acids. Germline CDR1 SGHRS, CDR2 YFSETQ. CDR3 loop: CASSPVSGGLDEQFF. The CDR3 DNA reads TGCGCCAGCAGCCCGGTCAGCGGGGGGCTTGATGAGCAGTTCTTC.

This clonotype was seen at least ten times. V usage is TRBV11-3 and J usage is TRBJ2-1, with a possible D match to TRBD2 (7 bases). Per the germline V gene, CDR1 is SGHNT and CDR2 is YENEEA. Trimming pared 5 bases from V and 7 bases from J, leaving 18 bases between. The CDR3 length is 15 residues. As DNA, the CDR3 is TGTGCCAGCAGCCCAGACGGGGGGCTAGGGAATGAGCAGTTCTTC. This codes for CASSPDGGLGNEQFF.

CDR3 residues: CSARDPRRTVTNGYTF. The CDR3 nucleotides read TGCAGTGCTAGAGATCCTAGGCGGACAGTGACGAATGGCTACACCTTC. This sequence joins TRBV20-1 and TRBJ1-2, with D perhaps matching TRBD1 (6 bases). CDR3 length equals 16 residues. V lost 0 bases to trimming and J lost 6 bases, with 20 bases between them. Germline V gene data show CDR1 as DFQATT and CDR2 as SNEGSKA (reference sequence).

This clonotype appeared many times. The chain combines TRBV27 with TRBJ1-4; D gene ambiguous. Per germline, CDR1 MNHEY and CDR2 SMNVEV (reference sequence). The CDR3 consists of 15 residues. Trimming removed 6 bases at V and 8 bases at J, with 19 bases between. CDR3 sequence reads: CASSPTLWSSEKLFF. CDR3 nucleotide sequence: TGTGCCAGCAGCCCGACACTCTGGAGCTCAGAAAAACTGTTTTTT.

This clonotype was recorded many times. CDR3 amino acids: CASGLGRHNEQFF. CDR3 nucleotides: TGTGCTAGTGGTTTGGGAAGGCACAATGAGCAGTTCTTC. The chain combines TRBV12-5 with TRBJ2-1; D is unclear. The CDR3 is made up of 13 amino acids. Trimming left V 1 base short and J 5 bases short, with 6 bases between. In germline, CDR1 is LGHNT, CDR2 FRNRAP.

This chain uses TRBV10-1 with TRBJ2-3; unclear D gene. From germline, CDR1 is WNHNN and CDR2 SYGVQD (reference sequence). CDR3 length equals 16 residues. Trimming removed 1 base at V and 2 bases at J, with 13 bases between. The CDR3 coding sequence is TGCGCCAGCAGTGAGTGGGCTAGGAGCTCCACAGATACGCAGTATTTT. As protein: CASSEWARSSTDTQYF.

This clonotype was counted many times. This sequence joins TRBV20-1 and TRBJ1-1; D gene ambiguous. This CDR3 region has 12 residues. CDR1 and CDR2 from the germline V gene are DFQATT and SNEGSKA (reference sequence). Trimming stripped 6 bases from V and 3 bases from J, with 11 bases between. The chain's CDR3 is CSAKMGDTEAFF. The CDR3 DNA reads as TGCAGTGCCAAGATGGGTGACACTGAAGCTTTCTTT.